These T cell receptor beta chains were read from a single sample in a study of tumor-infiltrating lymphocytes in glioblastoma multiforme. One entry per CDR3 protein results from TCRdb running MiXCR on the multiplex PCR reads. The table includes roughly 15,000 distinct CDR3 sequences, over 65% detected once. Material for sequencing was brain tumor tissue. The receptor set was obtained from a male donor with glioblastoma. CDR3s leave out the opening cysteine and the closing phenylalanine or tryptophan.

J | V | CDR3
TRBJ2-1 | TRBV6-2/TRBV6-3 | ASSWNSGSAQQF
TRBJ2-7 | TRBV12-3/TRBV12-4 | ASRTAAEYEAY
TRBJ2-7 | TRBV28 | ASTSGPYEQY
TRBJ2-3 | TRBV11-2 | ASSHRGRLTDTQY
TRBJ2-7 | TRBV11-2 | VSSLDFVQGSYEQY
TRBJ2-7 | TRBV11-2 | ASSLLGSRAHLY
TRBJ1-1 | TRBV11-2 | ASSVSPLRGTEAF
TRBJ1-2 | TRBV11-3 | ASSSGPAFGYT
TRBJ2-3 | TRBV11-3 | ASLGLAGPTDTQY
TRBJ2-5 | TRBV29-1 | SGEVETQY
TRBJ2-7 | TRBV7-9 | ASSPTLDPYEQY
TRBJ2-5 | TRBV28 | ARSFTAYMGQETQY
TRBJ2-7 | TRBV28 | AGSYPPRGLASSEQY
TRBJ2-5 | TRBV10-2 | ASRGRTGLISEETQY
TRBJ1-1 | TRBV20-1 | SAREGRGLGSEAF
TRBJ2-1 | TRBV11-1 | ASSLVPDEKS
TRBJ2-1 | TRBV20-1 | SARVFSSYNEQF
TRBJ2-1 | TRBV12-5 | ASGLSPYRYNEQF
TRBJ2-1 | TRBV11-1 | ASSLGGSSRVNEQF
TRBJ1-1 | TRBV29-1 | SVEVPPELNTEAF
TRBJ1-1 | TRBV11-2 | ASSLVQRVAF
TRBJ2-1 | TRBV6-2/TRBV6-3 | ASSFAGLAPYNEQF
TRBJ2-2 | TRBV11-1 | ASRLMATDTGELF
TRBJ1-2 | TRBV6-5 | ASSYSGNYGYT
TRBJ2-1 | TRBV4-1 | ASSDPSAGAHDEQL
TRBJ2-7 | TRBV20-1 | SARGLAGGLREQY
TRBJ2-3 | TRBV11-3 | ASSFKNHTDTQY
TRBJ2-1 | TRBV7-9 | ASSAELLARGNNEEF
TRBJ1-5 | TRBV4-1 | ASSLRGGQPQH
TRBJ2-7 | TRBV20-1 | SATDISYDEQY
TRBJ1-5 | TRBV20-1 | SVRDMDRVLNHPQH
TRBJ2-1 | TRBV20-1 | SARALDRGEHNEQF
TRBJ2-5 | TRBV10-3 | AISEIVGRGAQETQY
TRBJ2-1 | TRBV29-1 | SVEGGEGIRDEQF
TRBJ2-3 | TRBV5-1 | ASSYGTASTDTQY
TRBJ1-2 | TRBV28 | ASSPDIMASRRAYT
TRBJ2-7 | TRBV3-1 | ASSSSYQQY
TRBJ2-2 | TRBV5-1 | ASSLTGIGELF
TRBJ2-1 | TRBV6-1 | ASSEGTSGSNEQF
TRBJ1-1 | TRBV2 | ARRQGRVVGTEAF
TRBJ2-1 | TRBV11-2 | ASSSTSGSLDEQF
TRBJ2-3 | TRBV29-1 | SELAGLSTDTQY
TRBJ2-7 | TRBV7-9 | ASRDTGQGVTYEQY
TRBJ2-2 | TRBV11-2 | ASSLNRLAGAGELF
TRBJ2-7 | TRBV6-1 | ASRQGASGDEQY
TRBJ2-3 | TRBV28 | ASSWSSAAHTQY